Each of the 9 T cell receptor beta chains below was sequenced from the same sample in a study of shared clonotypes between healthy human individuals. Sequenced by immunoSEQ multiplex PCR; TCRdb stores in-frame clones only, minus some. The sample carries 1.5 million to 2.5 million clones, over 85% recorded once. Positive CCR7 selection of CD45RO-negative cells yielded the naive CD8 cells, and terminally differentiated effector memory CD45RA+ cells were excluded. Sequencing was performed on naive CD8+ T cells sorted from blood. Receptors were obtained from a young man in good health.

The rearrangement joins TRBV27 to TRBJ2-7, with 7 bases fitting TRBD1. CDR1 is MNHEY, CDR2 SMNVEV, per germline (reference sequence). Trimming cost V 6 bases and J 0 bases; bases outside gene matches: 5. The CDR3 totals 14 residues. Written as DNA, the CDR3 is TGTGCCAGCAGACGGACAGGATCCTCCTACGAGCAGTACTTC. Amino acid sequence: CASRRTGSSYEQYF.

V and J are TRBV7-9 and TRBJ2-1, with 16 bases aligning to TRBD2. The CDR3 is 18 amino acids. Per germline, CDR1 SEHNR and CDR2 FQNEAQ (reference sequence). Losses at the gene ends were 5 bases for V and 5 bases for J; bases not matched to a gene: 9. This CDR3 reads CASSPGTSGGEPDNEQFF. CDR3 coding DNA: TGTGCCAGCAGCCCAGGGACTAGCGGGGGGGAACCCGACAATGAGCAGTTCTTC.

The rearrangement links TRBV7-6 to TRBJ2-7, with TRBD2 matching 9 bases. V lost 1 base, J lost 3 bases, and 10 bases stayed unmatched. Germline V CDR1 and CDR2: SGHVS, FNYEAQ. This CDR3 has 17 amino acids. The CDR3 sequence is CASSLEAPTSGDYEQYF. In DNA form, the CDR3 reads TGTGCCAGCAGCTTAGAAGCTCCGACTAGCGGAGACTACGAGCAGTACTTC. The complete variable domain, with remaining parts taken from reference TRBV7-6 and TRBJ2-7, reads GAGVSQSPRYKVTKRGQDVALRCDPISGHVSLYWYRQALGQGPEFLTYFNYEAQQDKSGLPNDRFSAERPEGSISTLTIQRTEQRDSAMYRCASSLEAPTSGDYEQYFGPGTRLTVT.

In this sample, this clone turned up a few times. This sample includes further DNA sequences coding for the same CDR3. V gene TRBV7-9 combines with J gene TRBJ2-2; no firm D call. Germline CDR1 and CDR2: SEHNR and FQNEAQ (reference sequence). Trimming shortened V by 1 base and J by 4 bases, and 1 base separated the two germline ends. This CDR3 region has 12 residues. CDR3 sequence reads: CASSLVTGELFF. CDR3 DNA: TGTGCCAGCAGCTTAGTCACCGGGGAGCTGTTTTTT.

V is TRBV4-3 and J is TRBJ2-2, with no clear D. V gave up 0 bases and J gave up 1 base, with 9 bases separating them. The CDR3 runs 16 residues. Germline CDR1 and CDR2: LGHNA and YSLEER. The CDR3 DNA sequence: TGCGCCAGCAGCCAAGATCACTTACTGAACACCGGGGAGCTGTTTTTT. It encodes CASSQDHLLNTGELFF.

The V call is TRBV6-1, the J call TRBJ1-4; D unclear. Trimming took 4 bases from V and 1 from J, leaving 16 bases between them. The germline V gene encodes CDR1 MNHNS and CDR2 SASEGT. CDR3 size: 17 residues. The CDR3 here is CASSGEAGILTNEKLFF. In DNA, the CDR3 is TGTGCCAGCAGTGGAGAAGCTGGGATTCTAACTAATGAAAAACTGTTTTTT.

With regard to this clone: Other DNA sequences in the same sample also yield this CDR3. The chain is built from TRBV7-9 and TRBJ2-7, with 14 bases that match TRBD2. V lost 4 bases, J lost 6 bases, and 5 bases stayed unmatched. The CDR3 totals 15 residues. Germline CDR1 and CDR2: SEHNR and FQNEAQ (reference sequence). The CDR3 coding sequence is TGTGCCAGCAGCTCGGGGACTAGCGGGAGCATCGAGCAGTACTTC. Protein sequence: CASSSGTSGSIEQYF.

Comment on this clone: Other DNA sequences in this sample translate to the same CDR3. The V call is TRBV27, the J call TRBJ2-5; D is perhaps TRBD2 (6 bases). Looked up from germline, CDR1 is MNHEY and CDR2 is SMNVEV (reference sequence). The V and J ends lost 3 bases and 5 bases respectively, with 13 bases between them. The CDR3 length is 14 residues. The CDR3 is CASSFSGEVETQYF. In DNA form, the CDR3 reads TGTGCCAGCAGTTTCTCGGGGGAAGTGGAGACCCAGTACTTC.

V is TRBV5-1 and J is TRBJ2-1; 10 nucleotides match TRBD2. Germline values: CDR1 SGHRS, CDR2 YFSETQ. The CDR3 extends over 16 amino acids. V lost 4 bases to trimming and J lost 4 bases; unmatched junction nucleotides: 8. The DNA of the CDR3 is TGCGCCAGCAGCCTTTCTGCTAGCGGGGGATACAATGAGCAGTTCTTC. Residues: CASSLSASGGYNEQFF.